This T cell receptor beta chain was recovered during a study of blood T cells in healthy people across ages. The study, taken as a whole, reports: Naive T cell percentage and TCR beta diversity correlated strongly. TCR beta diversity per million T cells fell roughly linearly with age. Researchers judged that diversity estimates from one million T cells fell short of true values.

With regard to this clonotype: Antigen specificity is unknown.

The CDR3 loop spans 17 amino acids. Germline V gene sequence: CDR1 MGHRA, CDR2 YSYEKL. V gave up 5 bases and J gave up 2 bases, with 22 bases separating them. Then a second PCR, running about 6 to 11 cycles, was carried out with a sample-barcoded 5' primer and a J-beta primer mix. No fewer than 3 million CDR3-containing paired-end reads came from each sample. TCRdb re-analysed the 5' RACE reads in MiXCR, keeping a single row per CDR3 protein. The sample comprises 1.6 million or so distinct CDR3 sequences, roughly 32% of which are singletons, and around 11% rests with the top ten. The TCR sequence derives from a woman aged 25-40 years in good health. Sequences were obtained from blood. The rearrangement uses TRBV4-1 and TRBJ2-7; possible D gene TRBD2, 6 bases. The CDR3 DNA reads TGCGCCAGCAGCTCATCGGGGGACGTTTCTACGACCTACGAGCAGTACTTC. It codes for CASSSSGDVSTTYEQYF.